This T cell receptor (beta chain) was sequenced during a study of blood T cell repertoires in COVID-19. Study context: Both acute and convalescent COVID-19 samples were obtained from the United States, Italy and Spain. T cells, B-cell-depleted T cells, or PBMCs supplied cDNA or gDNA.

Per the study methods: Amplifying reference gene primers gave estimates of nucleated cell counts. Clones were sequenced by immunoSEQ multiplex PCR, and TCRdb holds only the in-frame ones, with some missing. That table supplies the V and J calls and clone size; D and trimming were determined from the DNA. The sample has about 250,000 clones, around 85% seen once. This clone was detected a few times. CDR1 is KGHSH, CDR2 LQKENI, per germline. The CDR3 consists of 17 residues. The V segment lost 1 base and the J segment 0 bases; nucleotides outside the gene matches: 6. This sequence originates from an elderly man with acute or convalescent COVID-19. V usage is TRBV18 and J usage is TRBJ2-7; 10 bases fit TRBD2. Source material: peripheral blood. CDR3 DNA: TGTGCCAGCTCACCACAAGGAAGGACTAGCGGCTCCTACGAGCAGTACTTC. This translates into CASSPQGRTSGSYEQYF. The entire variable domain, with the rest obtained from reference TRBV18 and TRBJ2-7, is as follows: NAGVMQNPRHLVRRRGQEARLRCSPMKGHSHVYWYRQLPEEGLKFMVYLQKENIIDESGMPKERFSAEFPKEGPSILRIQQVVRGDSAAYFCASSPQGRTSGSYEQYFGPGTRLTVT.